The clone carrying this T cell receptor beta chain was detected a few times. Its antigen remains unidentified. This sample stems from a study of response to subunit inactivated influenza vaccine. Study-wide results and caveats: The study's authors posited that every seasonal influenza vaccination enlists few new T cells.

V was cut by 4 bases and J by 2 bases, with 9 bases left in between. The CDR3 loop spans 14 amino acids. Germline CDR1 and CDR2: SGHDN and FVKESK. In TCRdb, the RT-PCR reads were re-called with MiXCR into one record per CDR3 protein. The sample holds 530,000 or so distinct CDR3 sequences, about 25% seen once. The TCR originated in a man aged 50-60 years who received an inactivated influenza vaccine. This chain joins TRBV14 and TRBJ2-1; D might be TRBD1 or TRBD2, each matching 5 bases. The input for sequencing was CD4+ T cells sorted from PBMCs, taken less than 6 days after vaccination. CDR3: CASSPRGAYNEQFF. Here the CDR3 DNA reads TGTGCCAGCAGCCCGCGAGGGGCCTACAATGAGCAGTTCTTC.